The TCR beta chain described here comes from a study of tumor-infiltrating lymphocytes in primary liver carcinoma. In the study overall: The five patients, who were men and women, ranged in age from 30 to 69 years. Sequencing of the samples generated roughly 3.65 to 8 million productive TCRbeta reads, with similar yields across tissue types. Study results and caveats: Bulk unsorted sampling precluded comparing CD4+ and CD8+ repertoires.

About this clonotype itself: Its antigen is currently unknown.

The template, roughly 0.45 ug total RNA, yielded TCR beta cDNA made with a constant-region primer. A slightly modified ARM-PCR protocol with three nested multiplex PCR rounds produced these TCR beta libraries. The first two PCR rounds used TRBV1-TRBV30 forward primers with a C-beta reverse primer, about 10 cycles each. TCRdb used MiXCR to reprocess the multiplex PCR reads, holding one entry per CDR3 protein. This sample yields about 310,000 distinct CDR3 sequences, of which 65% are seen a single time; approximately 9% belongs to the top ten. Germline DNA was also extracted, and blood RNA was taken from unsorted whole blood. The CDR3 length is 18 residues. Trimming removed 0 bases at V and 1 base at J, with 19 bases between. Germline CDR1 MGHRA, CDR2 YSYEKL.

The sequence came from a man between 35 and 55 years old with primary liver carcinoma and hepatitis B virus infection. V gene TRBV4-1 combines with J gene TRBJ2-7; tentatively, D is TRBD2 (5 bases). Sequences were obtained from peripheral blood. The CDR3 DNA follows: TGCGCCAGCAGCCAAGATCGAATGACGGAGGCCCGGTCCTACGAGCAGTACTTC. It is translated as CASSQDRMTEARSYEQYF.